The 5 T cell receptor beta chains reported below all come from one sample, sequenced in a study of blood T cell repertoires in COVID-19. The data were produced by immunoSEQ multiplex PCR, yet TCRdb's version contains in-frame clones alone and is incomplete. The data show 250,000 to 350,000 clones, 80% to 90% seen once. Sequencing was carried out using PBMCs or T cells enriched from blood (not recorded which). These receptors all stem from a woman younger than 30 who had recovered from COVID-19.

Here the CDR3 reads CASHRDRGGNQPQHF. The CDR3 coding sequence is TGTGCCAGCCATCGGGACAGGGGCGGCAATCAGCCCCAGCATTTT. J is TRBJ1-5 and V is TRBV6-6; 10 bases map to TRBD1. Germline V gene lookup returns CDR1 MNHNY and CDR2 SVGAGI (reference sequence). The CDR3 covers 15 residues. V was clipped by 8 bases and J by 2 bases; unmatched bases: 6.

The chain has TRBV19 and TRBJ1-2; 7 positions agree with TRBD1. This CDR3 region has 13 residues. The V and J ends lost 10 bases and 3 bases, in that order; junction bases with no gene match: 8. Per the germline V gene, CDR1 is LNHDA and CDR2 is SQIVND (reference sequence). The CDR3 spells CAIRRGPDYGYTF. In nucleotides, the CDR3 is TGTGCCATCCGAAGGGGGCCGGACTATGGCTACACCTTC.

The genes are TRBV9 and TRBJ2-1; D unclear. Looked up from germline, CDR1 is SGDLS and CDR2 is YYNGEE. This CDR3 region has 13 residues. Trimming took off 0 bases at V and 6 bases at J, with 7 bases between the two ends. The CDR3 DNA is TGTGCCAGCAGCGTAGAACAGTTCAATGAGCAGTTCTTC. It specifies CASSVEQFNEQFF.

The chain links TRBV6-5 to TRBJ1-1; D call uncertain. Trimming removed 4 bases at V and 6 bases at J, with 12 bases between. Per the germline V gene, CDR1 is MNHEY and CDR2 is SVGAGI. This CDR3 has 13 amino acids. The CDR3 DNA sequence: TGTGCCAGCAGTTTCCTACGCTACGCTGAAGCTTTCTTT. Its translation is CASSFLRYAEAFF.

The chain is built from TRBV4-1 and TRBJ1-1, with 7 bases that match TRBD1. This CDR3 is built from 16 residues. Germline V gene data show CDR1 as MGHRA and CDR2 as YSYEKL. Trimming removed 2 bases from V and 5 bases from J; junction bases left unmatched: 11. The chain's CDR3 is CASSQPDRDRLTEAFF. The CDR3 DNA is TGCGCCAGCAGCCAACCCGACCGGGACAGACTAACTGAAGCTTTCTTT.